The rows below give T cell receptor beta chains drawn from one sample of a study of T cells in Graves' hyperthyroidism and ophthalmopathy. TCRdb used MiXCR to reprocess the multiplex PCR reads, holding one entry per CDR3 protein. This sample has about 610,000 distinct CDR3 sequences, with around 46% found just once. The specimen was peripheral blood or thyroid tissue (not recorded which). The receptors come from a woman between 18 and 29 years old with Graves' hyperthyroidism. The CDR3 runs from the conserved cysteine through the conserved F or W. A D gene is named only where the DNA matches it firmly. Expanded clones get a size class; other rows say once, few or many, or leave the size out.

j_call: TRBJ2-7
clone_size: many
v_call: TRBV19
d_call: .
cdr3_aa: CASSIYGFTSGQSYEQYF
cdr3_nt: TGTGCCAGTAGTATATATGGCTTTACCAGCGGCCAATCCTACGAGCAGTACTTC

j_call: TRBJ2-2
clone_size: many
v_call: TRBV24-1
d_call: .
cdr3_aa: CATSDSSGDTGELFF
cdr3_nt: TGTGCCACCAGTGACAGTAGCGGAGACACCGGGGAGCTGTTTTTT

j_call: TRBJ1-1
clone_size: .
v_call: TRBV29-1
d_call: .
cdr3_aa: CSVISGRGARSEAFF
cdr3_nt: TGCAGCGTTATCAGCGGGAGGGGGGCCAGGAGTGAAGCTTTCTTT

j_call: TRBJ2-7
clone_size: few
v_call: TRBV7-2
d_call: .
cdr3_aa: CASSQRSEQYF
cdr3_nt: TGTGCCAGCAGCCAAAGGTCCGAGCAGTACTTC

j_call: TRBJ2-2
clone_size: .
v_call: TRBV6-6
d_call: .
cdr3_aa: CASSEAPGELFF
cdr3_nt: TGTGCCAGCAGTGAAGCGCCAGGGGAGCTGTTTTTT

j_call: TRBJ2-5
clone_size: many
v_call: TRBV24-1
d_call: .
cdr3_aa: CATTLSPPQIGEGKTQYF
cdr3_nt: TGTGCCACCACTCTCTCCCCTCCCCAAATAGGGGAAGGGAAGACCCAGTACTTC

j_call: TRBJ2-5
clone_size: many
v_call: TRBV10-1
d_call: .
cdr3_aa: CASSESRQETQYF
cdr3_nt: TGCGCCAGCAGTGAAAGTCGGCAAGAGACCCAGTACTTC

j_call: TRBJ2-7
clone_size: few
v_call: TRBV7-9
d_call: TRBD2
cdr3_aa: CASSFANRGASGRVIEQYF
cdr3_nt: TGTGCCAGCAGCTTCGCGAACCGGGGGGCTAGCGGGAGAGTTATCGAGCAGTACTTC

j_call: TRBJ1-4
clone_size: many
v_call: TRBV9
d_call: .
cdr3_aa: CASSVDGADNEKLFF
cdr3_nt: TGTGCCAGCAGCGTCGACGGCGCAGACAATGAAAAACTGTTTTTT

j_call: TRBJ1-2
clone_size: many
v_call: TRBV5-1
d_call: .
cdr3_aa: CASSLTGGNDYGYTF
cdr3_nt: TGCGCCAGCAGCTTGACTGGGGGGAACGACTATGGCTACACCTTC

j_call: TRBJ2-5
clone_size: many
v_call: TRBV7-3
d_call: TRBD2
cdr3_aa: CASSPSSGRVRETQYF
cdr3_nt: TGTGCCAGCAGCCCTTCTAGCGGGAGGGTGAGGGAGACCCAGTACTTC

j_call: TRBJ2-6
clone_size: few
v_call: TRBV10-3
d_call: .
cdr3_aa: CAISESGGGGNVLTF
cdr3_nt: TGTGCCATCAGTGAGTCGGGAGGGGGGGGCAACGTCCTGACTTTC

j_call: TRBJ1-1
clone_size: .
v_call: TRBV20-1
d_call: .
cdr3_aa: CSAPGENTEAFF
cdr3_nt: TGCAGTGCCCCAGGGGAGAACACTGAAGCTTTCTTT

j_call: TRBJ1-4
clone_size: many
v_call: TRBV6-6
d_call: TRBD1
cdr3_aa: CASRGTTGGGEKLFF
cdr3_nt: TGTGCCAGCAGGGGGACGACAGGGGGAGGTGAAAAACTGTTTTTT

j_call: TRBJ1-6
clone_size: many
v_call: TRBV5-5
d_call: .
cdr3_aa: CASSLETALNSPLHF
cdr3_nt: TGTGCCAGCAGCTTGGAGACAGCACTAAATTCACCCCTCCACTTT